These T cell receptor beta chains were read from a single sample in a study of T cells in Graves' hyperthyroidism and ophthalmopathy. TCRdb passed the multiplex PCR reads through MiXCR, listing each CDR3 protein once. The table records a few hundred thousand distinct CDR3 sequences, under 20% of them present only once. Sequences were obtained from blood. Receptors were obtained from a woman aged 18-30 years with Graves' hyperthyroidism. Both conserved end residues are part of each CDR3. Each record gives: V gene, J gene, D gene, CDR3 protein. A D gene is named only where the DNA matches it firmly.

TRBV12-3/TRBV12-4	TRBJ1-5	-	CASSRYGPNQPQHF
TRBV7-2	TRBJ2-7	-	CASSFDRKTYEQYF
TRBV4-2	TRBJ2-7	TRBD2	CASSQDSWLAASYEQYF
TRBV20-1	TRBJ1-1	-	CSAGRLRNTEAFF
TRBV4-1	TRBJ1-3	-	CASSHPTDSHSGNTIYF
TRBV6-1	TRBJ1-5	-	CASSPDYSNQPQHF
TRBV12-3/TRBV12-4	TRBJ1-1	-	CASSLVKTEAFF
TRBV20-1	TRBJ1-1	-	CSARYSGAGTEAFF
TRBV20-1	TRBJ1-2	-	CSAREAYPTTGGYTF
TRBV14	TRBJ2-7	TRBD1	CASSQPTGGLREQYF
TRBV6-1	TRBJ1-5	TRBD1	CASSPHPDRGAQPQHF
TRBV30	TRBJ1-3	-	CAWAEGGNTIYF
TRBV11-2	TRBJ2-7	TRBD2	CASSARAGGPNPNEQYF
TRBV20-1	TRBJ1-2	TRBD1	CSASGQGAGDYGYTF
TRBV20-1	TRBJ2-5	-	CSAPWVGEETQYF
TRBV7-2	TRBJ2-7	-	CASSFDSQSYEQYF
TRBV2	TRBJ2-7	TRBD1	CASSTDRGGEQYF
TRBV20-1	TRBJ2-5	-	CSATDSFQETQYF
TRBV19	TRBJ1-5	-	CASSTRAGEPQHF
TRBV6-1	TRBJ1-5	-	CASSEDRYSNQPQHF
TRBV12-3/TRBV12-4	TRBJ1-1	-	CASSRGQGSPEAFF
TRBV11-2	TRBJ1-1	-	CASTTVPDEAFF
TRBV5-1	TRBJ1-5	-	CASSLWGGSQPQHF
TRBV6-2/TRBV6-3	TRBJ1-1	-	CASTRWALMNTEAFF
TRBV20-1	TRBJ2-7	-	CSAPDPGAFVREQYF
TRBV2	TRBJ2-5	-	CASRRLEGAETQYF
TRBV12-3/TRBV12-4	TRBJ1-3	-	CASDDSGNTIYF
TRBV6-5	TRBJ1-2	-	CASSPGVLDYGYTF
TRBV6-4	TRBJ2-1	TRBD2	CASSERGEYNEQFF
TRBV15	TRBJ2-2	-	CATSRTSAPVAHTGELFF
TRBV19	TRBJ1-2	-	CASSIQEYYGYTF
TRBV28	TRBJ2-7	-	CASGYWEQYF
TRBV28	TRBJ2-2	-	CASSFSSPGPGELFF
TRBV28	TRBJ1-1	-	CASSLIVWGAAEAFF
TRBV7-8	TRBJ1-3	-	CASSLVSNTIYF
TRBV6-2/TRBV6-3	TRBJ1-1	TRBD1	CASSYIGQGTEAFF
TRBV4-1	TRBJ2-5	-	CASSRNPPGATQETQYF
TRBV18	TRBJ2-7	-	CASSPRPYEQYF
TRBV19	TRBJ2-7	-	CASSLTGPLTFNDQYF
TRBV6-1	TRBJ1-5	-	CASSEGRGYSNQPQHF
TRBV7-9	TRBJ2-7	TRBD1	CASSLGTGRLEQYF
TRBV5-6	TRBJ2-7	-	CASSAGTAYEQYF
TRBV12-3/TRBV12-4	TRBJ1-5	-	CASSPGHSNQPQHF